This entry is about one TCR beta chain. The CDR3 extends over 17 amino acids. V was pared by 4 bases and J by 7 bases, with 20 bases between. Germline values: CDR1 LGHNA, CDR2 YNFKEQ. Some clones are missing from TCRdb's copy, which holds only in-frame ones; the method was immunoSEQ multiplex PCR. Among some 2,000,000 clones listed, approximately 96% were seen once. This sample stems from a study of shared clonotypes between healthy human individuals. The TCR comes from a man aged 18-30 years in good health. V usage is TRBV4-2 and J usage is TRBJ1-6; D remains unclear. Sequenced: naive CD4+ T cells sorted from blood. Subset specified: CD45RA+ positively selected. Here the CDR3 DNA reads TGTGCCAGCAGCCTAGAAAGTTGGGGAGACCCCAATTCACCCCTCCACTTT. It specifies CASSLESWGDPNSPLHF.